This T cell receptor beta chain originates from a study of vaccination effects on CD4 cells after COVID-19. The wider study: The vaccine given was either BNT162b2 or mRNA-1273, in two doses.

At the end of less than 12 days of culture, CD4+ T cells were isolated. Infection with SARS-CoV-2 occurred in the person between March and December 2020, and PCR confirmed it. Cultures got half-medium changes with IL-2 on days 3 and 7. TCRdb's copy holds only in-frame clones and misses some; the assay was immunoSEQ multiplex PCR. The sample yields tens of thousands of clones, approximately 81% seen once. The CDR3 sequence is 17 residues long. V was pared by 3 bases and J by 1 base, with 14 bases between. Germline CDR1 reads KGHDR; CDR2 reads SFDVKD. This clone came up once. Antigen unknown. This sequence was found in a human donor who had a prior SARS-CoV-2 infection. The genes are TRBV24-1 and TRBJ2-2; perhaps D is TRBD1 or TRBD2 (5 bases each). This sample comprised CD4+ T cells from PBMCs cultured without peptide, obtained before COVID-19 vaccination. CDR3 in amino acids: CATSDNSRDGNTGELFF. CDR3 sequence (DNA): TGTGCCACCAGTGATAACTCAAGGGACGGGAACACCGGGGAGCTGTTTTTT.